This T cell receptor (beta chain) was observed in a study of radiotherapy plus CTLA-4 blockade in lung cancer. CDR3 length equals 16 residues. Germline CDR1 is LGHNT and CDR2 is FRNRAP. The V gene end was trimmed by 1 base and the J gene end by 8 bases; junction bases not matched to a gene: 10. On this clone itself: Its target is unknown.

Overall study findings and caveats: Clones of tumor-derived TCRs expanded in blood after radiotherapy plus ipilimumab.

Assay used: immunoSEQ multiplex PCR; TCRdb lists only in-frame clones, some missing. The sample has about 110,000 clones; 85% to 90% are singletons. The V gene is TRBV12-5, the J gene TRBJ2-3; 9 bases line up with TRBD1. Sample: peripheral blood, taken from a patient treated with radiotherapy plus ipilimumab. The origin of this receptor is a human donor with non-small cell lung cancer that progressed on radiotherapy plus ipilimumab. Some clones in this sample may be carry-over from other donors' samples. In nucleotides, the CDR3 is TGTGCTAGTGGTTTGGACCCGGGACAGGGTGTCAGTACGCAGTATTTT. Translated: CASGLDPGQGVSTQYF.